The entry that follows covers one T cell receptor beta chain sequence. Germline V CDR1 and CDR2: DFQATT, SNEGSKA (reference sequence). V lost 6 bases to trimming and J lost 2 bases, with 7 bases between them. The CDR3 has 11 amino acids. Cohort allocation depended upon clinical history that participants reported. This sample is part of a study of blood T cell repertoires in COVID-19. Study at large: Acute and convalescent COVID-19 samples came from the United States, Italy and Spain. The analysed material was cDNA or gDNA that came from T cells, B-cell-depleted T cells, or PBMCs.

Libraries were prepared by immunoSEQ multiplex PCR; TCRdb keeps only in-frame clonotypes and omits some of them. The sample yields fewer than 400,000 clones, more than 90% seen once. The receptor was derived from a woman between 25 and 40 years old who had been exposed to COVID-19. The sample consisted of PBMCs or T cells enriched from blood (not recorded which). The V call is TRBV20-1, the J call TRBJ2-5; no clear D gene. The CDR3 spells CSAILQETQYF. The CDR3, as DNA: TGCAGTGCAATACTACAAGAGACCCAGTACTTC.